Below, one T cell receptor beta chain is given with its context. Its antigen is as yet unknown. The sample is drawn from a study of shared clonotypes between healthy human individuals. Regarding the study as a whole: Only blood was sampled, and tissue TCR repertoires likely differ from blood ones.

Naivety among CD8 cells was defined by CD45RO negativity and positive CCR7 selection, thereby excluding terminally differentiated effector memory CD45RA+ cells. Among the donors, all were Caucasian adults who lived in Nashville, Tennessee. Sequencing used immunoSEQ multiplex PCR; TCRdb keeps in-frame clones, though not all of them. Of around 1.9 million clones listed, more than 85% are singletons. The receptor was isolated from a man between 18 and 29 years old in good health. Some clones in this sample may be carry-over from other donors' samples. The sequenced sample consisted of naive CD8+ T cells from PBMCs.

In DNA, the CDR3 is TGTGCTAGTGGTTTGCCCGGACTGCCTGAAGCTTTCTTT. Its protein is CASGLPGLPEAFF. The chain carries TRBV12-5 and TRBJ1-1; D gene uncertain. V shed 2 bases and J shed 6 bases, with 10 bases lying between them. Germline CDR1 is LGHNT and CDR2 is FRNRAP. This CDR3 contains 13 residues.